This TCR beta chain was sequenced during a study of OX40 agonist ivuxolimab in advanced cancers. Points from the study as a whole: In the 0.1-3.0 mg/kg groups, partial responders showed among the lowest expansion. What antigens the expanded peripheral T cells recognized was never established. CD4+ and CD8+ T cells in blood underwent clonal expansion by week 6 at 0.1 to 3.0 mg/kg.

TCRdb's table, derived via immunoSEQ multiplex PCR, lists solely in-frame clones and lacks some. The sample has about 100,000 clones, 90% seen once; the top ten hold about 1.5%. With respect to this clone: Its target is unknown.

CDR3 length: 19 residues. The V gene lost 4 bases and the J gene lost 4 bases, with 24 bases spanning the gap. CDR1 and CDR2 (germline): SGHRS, YFSETQ. Samples were taken at baseline and on day 1 of cycles 4 and 7. The receptor's source is an adult with an advanced solid tumor such as melanoma, head and neck, liver or kidney cancer. The chain combines TRBV5-1 with TRBJ2-6, with D possibly matching TRBD1 (7 bases). Source: CD4+ or CD8+ T cells sorted from blood, taken in a trial of the OX40 agonist ivuxolimab. As DNA, the CDR3 is TGCGCCAGCAGCAGAACCCAGGGGGGCATAGTTCAGGGGGCCAACGTCCTGACTTTC. Amino acids: CASSRTQGGIVQGANVLTF.